The sequence of this T cell receptor beta chain was determined in a study of regulatory T cells in long-lasting Graves disease. Study-wide background: Antithyroid drugs had been given to newly diagnosed Graves' patients for under 3 months. Whole-study results and caveats: Accuracy was perhaps lowered by the small sample size.

The time point denotes: newly diagnosed GD, antithyroid drugs for less than 3 months. RNA from PBMCs was the source of the TCR library. Construction of the TCR beta libraries employed iRepertoire HTBI primers in conjunction with Arm-PCR of CDR3 regions. MiXCR, applied by TCRdb to the multiplex PCR reads, yields one record per CDR3 protein. The data hold approximately 470,000 distinct CDR3 sequences, with roughly 15% observed a single time. This clonotype was detected ten times or more. The antigen remains unidentified. This CDR3 comprises 15 residues. The V and J ends lost 3 bases and 3 bases respectively, with 11 bases between them. Germline assignment: CDR1 KGHSH and CDR2 LQKENI. The sample also formed part of further work on T cells in Graves' hyperthyroidism and ophthalmopathy. That paper states: The hyperthyroidism was newly diagnosed and had lasted under 2 months; the patients were aged 18 to 65. First-round RT-PCR targeting the TCR CDR3 was performed with the HTBI primer set.

The V call is TRBV18, the J call TRBJ1-4; D not resolved. This specimen consisted of peripheral blood mononuclear cells (PBMCs), obtained at new diagnosis, from a patient treated with antithyroid drugs. This TCR derives from a man aged 35 to 55 with Graves disease. Written as DNA, the CDR3 is TGTGCCAGCTCACCTGTGGAGGCCCCTAATGAAAAACTGTTTTTT. Translation: CASSPVEAPNEKLFF.